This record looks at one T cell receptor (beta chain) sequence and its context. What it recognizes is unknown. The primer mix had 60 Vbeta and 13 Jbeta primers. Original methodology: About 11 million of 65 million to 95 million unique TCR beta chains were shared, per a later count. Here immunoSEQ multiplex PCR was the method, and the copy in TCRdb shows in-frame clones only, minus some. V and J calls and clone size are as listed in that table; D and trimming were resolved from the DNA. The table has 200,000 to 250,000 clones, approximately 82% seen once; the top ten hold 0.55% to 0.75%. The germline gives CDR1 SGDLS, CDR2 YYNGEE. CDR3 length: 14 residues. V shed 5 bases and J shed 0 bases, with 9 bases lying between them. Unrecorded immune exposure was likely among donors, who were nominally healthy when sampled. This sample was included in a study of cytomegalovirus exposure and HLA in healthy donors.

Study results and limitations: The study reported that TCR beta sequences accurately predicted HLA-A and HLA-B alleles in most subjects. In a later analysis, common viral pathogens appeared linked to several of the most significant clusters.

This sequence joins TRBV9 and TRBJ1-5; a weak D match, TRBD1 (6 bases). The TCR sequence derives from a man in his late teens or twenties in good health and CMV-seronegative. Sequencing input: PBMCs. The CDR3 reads CASSDRYSNQPQHF. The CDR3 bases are TGTGCCAGCAGTGACAGGTATAGCAATCAGCCCCAGCATTTT.